The clone carrying this T cell receptor (beta chain) turned up a few times. Its target is not known. TCRdb processed the RT-PCR reads anew with MiXCR; each CDR3 protein has one entry. This repertoire shows hundreds of thousands of distinct CDR3 sequences, 11% to 15% found once; its top ten account for around 7.3%. The V and J ends lost 2 bases and 6 bases respectively, with 7 bases between them. Germline values: CDR1 MNHEY, CDR2 SVGEGT. CDR3 length: 13 residues. These data come from a study of response to subunit inactivated influenza vaccine. Overall study findings and caveats: Only a handful of new T cells, the authors suggested, are recruited with each seasonal influenza vaccination.

This specimen consisted of PBMCs from blood, obtained about 14 days before vaccination. The chain couples TRBV6-2 or TRBV6-3 to TRBJ2-2; D unclear. The TCR comes from a man aged 50 to 59 who received an inactivated influenza vaccine. The CDR3 DNA sequence: TGTGCCAGCAGTTACAAGGTCTCCGGGGAGCTGTTTTTT. This translates into CASSYKVSGELFF.